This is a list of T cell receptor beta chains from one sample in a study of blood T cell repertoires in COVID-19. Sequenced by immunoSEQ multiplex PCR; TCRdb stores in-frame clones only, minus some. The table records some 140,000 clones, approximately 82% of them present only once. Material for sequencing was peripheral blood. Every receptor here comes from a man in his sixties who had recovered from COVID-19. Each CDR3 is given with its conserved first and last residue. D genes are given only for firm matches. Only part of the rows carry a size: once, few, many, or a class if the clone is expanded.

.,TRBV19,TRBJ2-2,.,TGTGCCAGTAGCGTACTTGGACAGTTGACCGGGGAGCTGTTTTTT,CASSVLGQLTGELFF
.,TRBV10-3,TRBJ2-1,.,TGTGCCATCAGTCCCGGCGGGCACAATGAGCAGTTCTTC,CAISPGGHNEQFF
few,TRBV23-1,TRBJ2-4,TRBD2,TGCGCCAGCAGTCATCAGCGGGAGGGTGAGAAAAACATTCAGTACTTC,CASSHQREGEKNIQYF
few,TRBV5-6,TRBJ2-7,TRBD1,TGTGCCAGCAGCTCCCCGGACAGGGGGGACTACGAGCAGTACTTC,CASSSPDRGDYEQYF
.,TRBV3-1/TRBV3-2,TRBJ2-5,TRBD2,TGTGCCAGCAGCCAAGATTCGGCTAGCGGCCAAGAGACCCAGTACTTC,CASSQDSASGQETQYF
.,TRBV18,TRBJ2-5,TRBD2,TGTGCCAGCTCACCAACTAGCGGGAGTCCCCATCAAGAGACCCAGTACTTC,CASSPTSGSPHQETQYF
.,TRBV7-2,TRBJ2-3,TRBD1,TGTGCCAGCAGCTTAGGACAGGGTTCAGATACGCAGTATTTT,CASSLGQGSDTQYF
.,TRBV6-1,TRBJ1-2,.,TGTGCCAGCAGTGAAGCGAGAGGAGGGTTCTATGGCTACACCTTC,CASSEARGGFYGYTF
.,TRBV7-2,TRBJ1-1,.,TGTGCCAGCAGCTTAGAAGGGTGGGGGGGGAACACTGAAGCTTTCTTT,CASSLEGWGGNTEAFF
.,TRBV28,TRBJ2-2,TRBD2,TGTGCCAGCAAGCTAGCGGGGGGGCTAGCCACCGGGGAGCTGTTTTTT,CASKLAGGLATGELFF
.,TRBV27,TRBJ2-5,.,TGTGCCAGCAGTTTCTGGGGCAGGAAGAAAGAGACCCAGTACTTC,CASSFWGRKKETQYF
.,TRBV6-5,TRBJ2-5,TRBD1,TGTGCCAGCAGAAGGACAGGAAGAGAGACCCAGTACTTC,CASRRTGRETQYF
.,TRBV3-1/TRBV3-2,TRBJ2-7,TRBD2,TGTGCCAGCAGCCAAGATTGGGACCCCGGGACTAGCGGGAGCTCCTACGAGCAGTACTTC,CASSQDWDPGTSGSSYEQYF
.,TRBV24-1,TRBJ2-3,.,TGTGCCACCAGTGATTCGACAGATACGCAGTATTTT,CATSDSTDTQYF
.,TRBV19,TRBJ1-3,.,TGTGCCAGTACAGCGCCTAACTCTGGAAACACCATATATTTT,CASTAPNSGNTIYF
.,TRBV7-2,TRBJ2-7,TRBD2,TGTGCCAGCAGCTTAGGTAGCGGGAGCTCCTACGAGCAGTACTTC,CASSLGSGSSYEQYF
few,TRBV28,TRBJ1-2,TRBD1,TGTGCCAGCAGTCAGGGGGGTTATGGCTACACCTTC,CASSQGGYGYTF
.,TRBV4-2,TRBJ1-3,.,TGTGCCAGCAGCCAGCGTCTAGGAAACACCATATATTTT,CASSQRLGNTIYF
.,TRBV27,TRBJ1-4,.,TGTGCCAGCAGTTTATCCAGGCGGGGTGAAAAACTGTTTTTT,CASSLSRRGEKLFF
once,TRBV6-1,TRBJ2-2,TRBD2,TGTGCCAGCAGGAGAGCGGGGGGGGAAACCGGGGAGCTGTTTTTT,CASRRAGGETGELFF
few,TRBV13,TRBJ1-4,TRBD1,TGTGCCAGCAGCCTCGGACAGGGGAAAGGTGAAAAACTGTTTTTT,CASSLGQGKGEKLFF
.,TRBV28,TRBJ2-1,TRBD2,TGTGCCAGCACCCTGGCGGGAGGGGTCCATGAGCAGTTCTTC,CASTLAGGVHEQFF
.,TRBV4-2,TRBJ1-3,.,TGTGCCAGCAGCCAAGACCCCCTCTCTGGAAACACCATATATTTT,CASSQDPLSGNTIYF
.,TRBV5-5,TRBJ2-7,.,TGTGCCAGCAGCCTGGAGGGGCAGCAGTACTTC,CASSLEGQQYF
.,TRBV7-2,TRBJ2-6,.,TGTGCCAGCAGCTTAGGGACGGGGGCTGGGGCCAACGTCCTGACTTTC,CASSLGTGAGANVLTF
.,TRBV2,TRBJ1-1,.,TGTGCCAGCAGGTACACAGGGAACACTGAAGCTTTCTTT,CASRYTGNTEAFF
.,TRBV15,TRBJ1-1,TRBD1,TGTGCCACCAGCAGGGACAGGGTAGTGAACACTGAAGCTTTCTTT,CATSRDRVVNTEAFF
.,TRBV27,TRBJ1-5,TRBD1,TGTGCCAGCAGTTTTGGGACAGGGGGTTTAAATCAGCCCCAGCATTTT,CASSFGTGGLNQPQHF
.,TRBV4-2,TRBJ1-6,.,TGTGCCAGCAGCCTAGAACAGGGAGTCGGTAATTCACCCCTCCACTTT,CASSLEQGVGNSPLHF
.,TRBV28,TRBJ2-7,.,TGTGCCAGCACCCTAACAGACGGTTGGGAGCAGTACTTC,CASTLTDGWEQYF
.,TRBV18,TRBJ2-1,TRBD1,TGTGCCAGCTCACATGGGACAGACTACAATGAGCAGTTCTTC,CASSHGTDYNEQFF
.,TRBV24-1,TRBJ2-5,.,TGTGCCACCAGTGATCGGGACTACCAAGAGACCCAGTACTTC,CATSDRDYQETQYF
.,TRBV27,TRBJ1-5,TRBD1,TGTGCCAGCAAGGGGCGAGGACAGGGCTTTAATCAGCCCCAGCATTTT,CASKGRGQGFNQPQHF
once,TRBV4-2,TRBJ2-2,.,TGTGCCAGCAGCCAAGAGGGTCGATCAGGGCGCACCGGGGAGCTGTTTTTT,CASSQEGRSGRTGELFF
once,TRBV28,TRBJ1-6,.,TGTGCCAGCAACGCACCGGTTTATTCACCCCTCCACTTT,CASNAPVYSPLHF
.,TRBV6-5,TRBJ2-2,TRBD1,TGTGCCAGCAGTTGGGACAGGGGGACCGGGGAGCTGTTTTTT,CASSWDRGTGELFF
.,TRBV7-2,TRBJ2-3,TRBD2,TGTGCCAGCAGCTTAGCTAGCGGGAGTGCATCAGATACGCAGTATTTT,CASSLASGSASDTQYF
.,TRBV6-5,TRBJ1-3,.,TGTGCCAGCAGTTACGGTATAGGAGGCTCTGGAAACACCATATATTTT,CASSYGIGGSGNTIYF
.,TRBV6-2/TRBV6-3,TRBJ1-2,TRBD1,TGTGCCAGCAGTCGGACAGGGCCAAGCTACACCTTC,CASSRTGPSYTF
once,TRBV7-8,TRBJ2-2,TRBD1,TGTGCCAGCAGCTATGGGACAGTCGCGAACACCGGGGAGCTGTTTTTT,CASSYGTVANTGELFF
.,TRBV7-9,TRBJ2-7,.,TGTGCCAGCAGCTTATCCGGGGGAGGACCCCTTTACTTC,CASSLSGGGPLYF
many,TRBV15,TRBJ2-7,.,TGTGCCACCAGCACAGGATCAGGGGCCTACGAGCAGTACTTC,CATSTGSGAYEQYF
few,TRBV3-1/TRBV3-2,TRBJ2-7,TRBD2,TGTGCCAGCAGCCAAGCGAGAACTAGCGGGGCCTACGAGCAGTACTTC,CASSQARTSGAYEQYF
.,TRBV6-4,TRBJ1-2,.,TGTGCCAGCAGTGACTCGAGCTCCAGGTCTGGCTACACCTTC,CASSDSSSRSGYTF